This T cell receptor beta chain was captured in a study of CD8 T cells in ankylosing spondylitis. The germline V and J ends were trimmed by 11 bases and 9 bases, with 17 bases remaining between them. The CDR3 spans 13 residues. Germline V gene data show CDR1 as ENHRY and CDR2 as SYGVKD. This clonotype was picked up a small number of times. MiXCR, applied by TCRdb to the 5' RACE reads, yields one record per CDR3 protein. The sample carries approximately 340,000 distinct CDR3 sequences, 14% to 15% recorded once. The TCR originated in a male donor with ankylosing spondylitis or in good health (not recorded which). The sample was blood, either unsorted or a sorted T cell fraction (not recorded which). V and J are TRBV10-3 and TRBJ1-6; no clear D. The CDR3 nucleotides read TGTGCCGTCACAAGGGATGGAGTTTCACCCCTCCACTTT. Translation: CAVTRDGVSPLHF.